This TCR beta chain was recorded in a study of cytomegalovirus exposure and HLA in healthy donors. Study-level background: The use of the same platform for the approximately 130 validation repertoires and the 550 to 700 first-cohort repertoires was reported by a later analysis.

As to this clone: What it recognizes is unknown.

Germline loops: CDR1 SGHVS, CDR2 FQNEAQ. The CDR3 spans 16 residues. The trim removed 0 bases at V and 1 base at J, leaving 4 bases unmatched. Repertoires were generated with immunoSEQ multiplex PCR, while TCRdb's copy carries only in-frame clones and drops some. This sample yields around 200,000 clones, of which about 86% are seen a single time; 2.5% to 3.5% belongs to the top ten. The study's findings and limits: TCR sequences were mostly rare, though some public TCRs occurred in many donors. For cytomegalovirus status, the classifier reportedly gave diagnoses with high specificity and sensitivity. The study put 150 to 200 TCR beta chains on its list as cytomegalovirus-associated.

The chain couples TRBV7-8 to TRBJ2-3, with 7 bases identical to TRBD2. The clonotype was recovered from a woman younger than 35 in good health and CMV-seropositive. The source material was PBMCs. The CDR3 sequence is CASSLAASGGTDTQYF. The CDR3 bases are TGTGCCAGCAGCTTAGCGGCTAGCGGAGGCACAGATACGCAGTATTTT.